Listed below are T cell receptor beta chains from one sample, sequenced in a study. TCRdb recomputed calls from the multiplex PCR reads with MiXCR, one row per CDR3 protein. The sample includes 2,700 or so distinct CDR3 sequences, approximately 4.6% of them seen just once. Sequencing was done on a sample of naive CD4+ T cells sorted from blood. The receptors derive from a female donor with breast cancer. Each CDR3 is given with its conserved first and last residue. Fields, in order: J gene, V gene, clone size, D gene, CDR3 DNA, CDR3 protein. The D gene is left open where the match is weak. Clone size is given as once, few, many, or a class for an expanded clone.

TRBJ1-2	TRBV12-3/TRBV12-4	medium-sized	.	TGTGCCAGCAGTCCCGCAGGGGCGCGTGACTATGGCTACACCTTC	CASSPAGARDYGYTF
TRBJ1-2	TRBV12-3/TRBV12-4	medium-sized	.	TGTGCCAGCAGTTTAGGGACAACCAACTATGGCTACACCTTC	CASSLGTTNYGYTF
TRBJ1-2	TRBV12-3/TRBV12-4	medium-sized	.	TGTGCCAGCAGTTTACGGTCCGGGCAGGGAGTCTATGGCTACACCTTC	CASSLRSGQGVYGYTF
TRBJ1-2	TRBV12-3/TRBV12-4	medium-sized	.	TGTGCCAGCAGTTTAATGGTCGGTGGAAGCGGCTACACCTTC	CASSLMVGGSGYTF
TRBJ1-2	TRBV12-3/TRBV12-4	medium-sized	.	TGTGCCAGCGCGGCGGAAGCTAACTATGGCTACACCTTC	CASAAEANYGYTF
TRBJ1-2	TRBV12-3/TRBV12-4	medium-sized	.	TGTGCCAGCACCCAGGGAAACGCCTATGGCTACACCTTC	CASTQGNAYGYTF
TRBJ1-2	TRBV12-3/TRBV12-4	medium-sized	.	TGTGCCAGCAGCTCAACAGGGTTCTATGGCTACACCTTC	CASSSTGFYGYTF
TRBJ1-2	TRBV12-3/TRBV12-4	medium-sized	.	TGTGCCAGCAGTATACTCTATGGCTACACCTTC	CASSILYGYTF
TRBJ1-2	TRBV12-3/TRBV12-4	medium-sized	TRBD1	TGTGCCAGCAGACCGGGACAGAACTATGGCTACACCTTC	CASRPGQNYGYTF
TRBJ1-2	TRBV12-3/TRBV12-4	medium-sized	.	TGTGCCAGCAGTACCAACGTCGACAAGGCCTTATCCTATGGCTACACCTTC	CASSTNVDKALSYGYTF
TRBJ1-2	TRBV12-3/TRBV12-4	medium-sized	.	TGTGCCACTAGTTGGAACTATGGCTACACCTTC	CATSWNYGYTF
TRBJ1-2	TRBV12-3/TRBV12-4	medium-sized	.	TGTGCCAGCAGTACGGGACTTCAAGGTGGCTACACCTTC	CASSTGLQGGYTF
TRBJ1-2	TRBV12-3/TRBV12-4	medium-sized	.	TGTGCCAGCAGCTCAGGGCTTGGCTACACCTTC	CASSSGLGYTF